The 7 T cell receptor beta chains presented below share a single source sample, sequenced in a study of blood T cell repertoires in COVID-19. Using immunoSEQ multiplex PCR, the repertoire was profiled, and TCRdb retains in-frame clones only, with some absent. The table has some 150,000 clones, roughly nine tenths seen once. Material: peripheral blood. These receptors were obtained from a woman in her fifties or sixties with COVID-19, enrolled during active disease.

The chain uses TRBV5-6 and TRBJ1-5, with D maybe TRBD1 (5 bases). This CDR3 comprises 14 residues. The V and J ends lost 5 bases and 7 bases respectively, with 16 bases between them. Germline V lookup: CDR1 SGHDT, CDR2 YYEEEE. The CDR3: CASRPDRRQQPQHF. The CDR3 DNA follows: TGTGCCAGCAGACCCGACAGACGGCAACAGCCCCAGCATTTT.

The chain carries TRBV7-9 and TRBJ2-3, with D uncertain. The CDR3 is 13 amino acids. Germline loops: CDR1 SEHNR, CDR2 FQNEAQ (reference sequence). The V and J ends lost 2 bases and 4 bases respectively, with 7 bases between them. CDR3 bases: TGTGCCAGCAGCTTATCCCAGGCAGATACGCAGTATTTT. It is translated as CASSLSQADTQYF.

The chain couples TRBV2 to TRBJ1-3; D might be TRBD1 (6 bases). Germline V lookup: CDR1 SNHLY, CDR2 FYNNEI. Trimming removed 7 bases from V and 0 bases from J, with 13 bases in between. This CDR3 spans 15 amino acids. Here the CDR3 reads CASTDRPPSGNTIYF. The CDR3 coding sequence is TGTGCCAGCACCGACAGGCCACCCTCTGGAAACACCATATATTTT.

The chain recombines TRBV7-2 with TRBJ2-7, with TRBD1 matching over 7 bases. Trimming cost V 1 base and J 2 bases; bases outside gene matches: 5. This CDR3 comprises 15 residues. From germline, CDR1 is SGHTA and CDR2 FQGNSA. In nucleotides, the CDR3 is TGTGCCAGCAGCTTAGTGGGGACAGAGGCCTACGAGCAGTACTTC. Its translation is CASSLVGTEAYEQYF.

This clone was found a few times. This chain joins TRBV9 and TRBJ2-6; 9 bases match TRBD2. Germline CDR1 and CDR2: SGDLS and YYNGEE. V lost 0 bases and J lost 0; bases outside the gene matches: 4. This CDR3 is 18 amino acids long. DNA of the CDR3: TGTGCCAGCAGCGTAGGACTAGCGGTCCTCTCTGGGGCCAACGTCCTGACTTTC. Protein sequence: CASSVGLAVLSGANVLTF.

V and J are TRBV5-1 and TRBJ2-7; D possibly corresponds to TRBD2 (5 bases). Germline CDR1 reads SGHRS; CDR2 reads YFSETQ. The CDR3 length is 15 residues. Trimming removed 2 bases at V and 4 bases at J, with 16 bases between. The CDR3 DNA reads TGCGCCAGCAGCTTAGACGGGATGGGTTTGTACGAGCAGTACTTC. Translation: CASSLDGMGLYEQYF.

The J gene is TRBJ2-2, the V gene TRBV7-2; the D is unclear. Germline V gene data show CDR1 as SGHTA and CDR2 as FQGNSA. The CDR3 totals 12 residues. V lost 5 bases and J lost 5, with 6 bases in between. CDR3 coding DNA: TGTGCCAGCAGCCTTCTAACCGGGGAGCTGTTTTTT. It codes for CASSLLTGELFF.